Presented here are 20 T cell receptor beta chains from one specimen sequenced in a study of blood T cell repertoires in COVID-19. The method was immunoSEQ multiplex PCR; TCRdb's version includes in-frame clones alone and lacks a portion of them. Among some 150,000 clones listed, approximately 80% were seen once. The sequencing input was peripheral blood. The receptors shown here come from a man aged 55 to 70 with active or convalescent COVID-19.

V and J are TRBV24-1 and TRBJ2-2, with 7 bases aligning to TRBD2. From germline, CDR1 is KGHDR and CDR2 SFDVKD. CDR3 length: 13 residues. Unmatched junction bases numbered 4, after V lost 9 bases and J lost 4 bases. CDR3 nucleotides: TGTGCCACCGGTTGGGGGGGCACCGGGGAGCTGTTTTTT. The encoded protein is CATGWGGTGELFF.

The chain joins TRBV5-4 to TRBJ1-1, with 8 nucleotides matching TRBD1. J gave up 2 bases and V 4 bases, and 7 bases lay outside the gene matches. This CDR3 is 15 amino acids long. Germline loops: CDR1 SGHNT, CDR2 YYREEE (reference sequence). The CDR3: CASSGPTGGNTEAFF. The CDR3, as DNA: TGTGCCAGCAGCGGGCCTACAGGGGGAAACACTGAAGCTTTCTTT.

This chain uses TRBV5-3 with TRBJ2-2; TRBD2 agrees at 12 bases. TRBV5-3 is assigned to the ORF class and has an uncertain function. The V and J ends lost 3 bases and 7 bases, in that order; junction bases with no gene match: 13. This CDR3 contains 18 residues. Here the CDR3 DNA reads TGTGCCAGAAGCTCTACTCTTCTAGCGGGAGGGCCCGACGGGGAGCTGTTTTTT. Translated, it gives CARSSTLLAGGPDGELFF.

The CDR3 protein is CASRGTGRYGYTF. CDR3 bases: TGTGCCAGCAGGGGGACAGGGCGCTATGGCTACACCTTC. The chain joins TRBV2 to TRBJ1-2, with 9 nucleotides matching TRBD1. Looked up from germline, CDR1 is SNHLY and CDR2 is FYNNEI. The CDR3 is 13 amino acids. The trim removed 6 bases at V and 4 bases at J, leaving 3 bases unmatched.

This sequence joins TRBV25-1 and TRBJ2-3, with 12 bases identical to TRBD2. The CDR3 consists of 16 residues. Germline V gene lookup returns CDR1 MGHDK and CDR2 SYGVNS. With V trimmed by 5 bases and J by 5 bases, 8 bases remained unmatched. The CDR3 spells CASSSRTSGVIDTQYF. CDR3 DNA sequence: TGTGCCAGCAGTAGCCGGACTAGCGGGGTAATAGATACGCAGTATTTT. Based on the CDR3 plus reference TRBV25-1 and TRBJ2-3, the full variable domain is EADIYQTPRYLVIGTGKKITLECSQTMGHDKMYWYQQDPGMELHLIHYSYGVNSTEKGDLSSESTVSRIRTEHFPLTLESARPSHTSQYLCASSSRTSGVIDTQYFGPGTRLTVL.

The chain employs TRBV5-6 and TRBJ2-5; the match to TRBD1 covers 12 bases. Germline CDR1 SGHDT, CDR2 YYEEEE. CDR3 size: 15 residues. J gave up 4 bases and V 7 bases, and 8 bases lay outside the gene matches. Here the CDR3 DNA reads TGTGCCAGCGGCCCCGGGACAGGGGGCCCAGAGACCCAGTACTTC. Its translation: CASGPGTGGPETQYF.

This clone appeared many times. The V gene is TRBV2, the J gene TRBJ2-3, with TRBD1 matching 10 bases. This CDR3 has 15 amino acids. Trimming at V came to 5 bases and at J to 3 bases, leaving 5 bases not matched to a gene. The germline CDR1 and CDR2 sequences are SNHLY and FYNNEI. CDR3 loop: CASSRDRGATDTQYF. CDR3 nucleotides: TGTGCCAGCAGTAGGGACAGGGGCGCGACAGATACGCAGTATTTT.

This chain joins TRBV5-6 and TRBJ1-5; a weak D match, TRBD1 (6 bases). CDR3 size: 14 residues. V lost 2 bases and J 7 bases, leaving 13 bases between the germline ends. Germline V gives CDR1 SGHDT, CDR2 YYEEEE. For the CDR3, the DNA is TGTGCCAGCAGCTTAACAGGGATCAAACAGCCCCAGCATTTT. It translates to CASSLTGIKQPQHF.

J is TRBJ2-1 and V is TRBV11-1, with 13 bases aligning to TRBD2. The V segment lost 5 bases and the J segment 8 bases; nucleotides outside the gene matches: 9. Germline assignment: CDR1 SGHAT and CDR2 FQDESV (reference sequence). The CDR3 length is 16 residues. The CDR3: CASSGDGLAGADEQFF. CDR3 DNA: TGTGCCAGCAGCGGGGATGGACTAGCGGGAGCGGATGAGCAGTTCTTC.

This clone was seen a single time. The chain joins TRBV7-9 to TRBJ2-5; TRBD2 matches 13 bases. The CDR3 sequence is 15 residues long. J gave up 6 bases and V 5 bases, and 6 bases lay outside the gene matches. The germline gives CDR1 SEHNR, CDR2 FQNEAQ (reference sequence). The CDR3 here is CASSKLAGGPQTQYF. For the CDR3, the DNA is TGTGCCAGCAGCAAACTAGCGGGAGGGCCTCAGACCCAGTACTTC.

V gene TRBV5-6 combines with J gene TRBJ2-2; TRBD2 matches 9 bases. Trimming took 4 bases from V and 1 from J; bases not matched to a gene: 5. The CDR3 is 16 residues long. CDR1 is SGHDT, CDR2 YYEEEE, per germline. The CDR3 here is CASSRGLARNTGELFF. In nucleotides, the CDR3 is TGTGCCAGCAGCCGCGGACTAGCGAGGAACACCGGGGAGCTGTTTTTT. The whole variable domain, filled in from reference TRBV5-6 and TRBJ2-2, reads DAGVTQSPTHLIKTRGQQVTLRCSPKSGHDTVSWYQQALGQGPQFIFQYYEEEERQRGNFPDRFSGHQFPNYSSELNVNALLLGDSALYLCASSRGLARNTGELFFGEGSRLTVL.

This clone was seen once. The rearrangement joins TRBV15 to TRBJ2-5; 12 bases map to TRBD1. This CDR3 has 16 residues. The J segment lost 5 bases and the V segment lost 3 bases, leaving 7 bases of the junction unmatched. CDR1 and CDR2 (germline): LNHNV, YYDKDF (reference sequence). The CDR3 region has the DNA TGTGCCACCAGCAGTCCGAGGGACAGGGGGCTTGAGACCCAGTACTTC. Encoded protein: CATSSPRDRGLETQYF.

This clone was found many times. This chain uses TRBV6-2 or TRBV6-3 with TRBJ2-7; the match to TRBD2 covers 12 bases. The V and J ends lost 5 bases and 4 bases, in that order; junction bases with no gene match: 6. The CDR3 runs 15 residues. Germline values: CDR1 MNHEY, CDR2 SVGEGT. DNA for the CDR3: TGTGCCAGCAGTCCGCTAGCGGGAGGGTGGTACGAGCAGTACTTC. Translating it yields CASSPLAGGWYEQYF.

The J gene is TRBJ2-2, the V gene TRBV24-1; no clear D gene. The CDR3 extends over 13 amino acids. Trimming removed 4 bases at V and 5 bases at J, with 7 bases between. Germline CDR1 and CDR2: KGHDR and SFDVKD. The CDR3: CATSDPNTGELFF. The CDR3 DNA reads TGTGCCACCAGTGACCCCAATACCGGGGAGCTGTTTTTT.

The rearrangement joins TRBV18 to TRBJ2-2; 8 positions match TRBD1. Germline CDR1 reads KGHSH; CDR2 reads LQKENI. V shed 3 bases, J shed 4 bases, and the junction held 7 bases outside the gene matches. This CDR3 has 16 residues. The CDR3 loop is CASSPNGQGLTGELFF. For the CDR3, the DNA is TGTGCCAGCTCACCGAACGGACAGGGCCTCACCGGGGAGCTGTTTTTT. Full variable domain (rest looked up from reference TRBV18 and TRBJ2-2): NAGVMQNPRHLVRRRGQEARLRCSPMKGHSHVYWYRQLPEEGLKFMVYLQKENIIDESGMPKERFSAEFPKEGPSILRIQQVVRGDSAAYFCASSPNGQGLTGELFFGEGSRLTVL.

The CDR3 region has the DNA TGTGCCACCAGATCACAGGGGGGCTCAGATACGCAGTATTTT. Its protein product is CATRSQGGSDTQYF. V is TRBV24-1 and J is TRBJ2-3; 8 bases agree with TRBD1. The junction had 6 bases not matched to a gene; V was cut back by 7 bases and J by 4 bases. CDR1 KGHDR and CDR2 SFDVKD come from the germline V gene. The CDR3 spans 14 residues.

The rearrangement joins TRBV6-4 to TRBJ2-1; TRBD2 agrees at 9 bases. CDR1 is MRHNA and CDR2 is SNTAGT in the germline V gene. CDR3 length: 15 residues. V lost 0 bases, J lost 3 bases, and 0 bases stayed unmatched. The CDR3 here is CASSDSSGSYNEQFF. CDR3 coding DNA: TGTGCCAGCAGTGACTCTAGCGGGAGCTACAATGAGCAGTTCTTC.

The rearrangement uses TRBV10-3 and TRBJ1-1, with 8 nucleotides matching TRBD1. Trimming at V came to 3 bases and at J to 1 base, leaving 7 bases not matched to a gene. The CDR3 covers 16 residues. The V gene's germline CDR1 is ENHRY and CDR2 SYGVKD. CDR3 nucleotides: TGTGCCATCAGTGAAAACCAGGGGGCGGGGAACACTGAAGCTTTCTTT. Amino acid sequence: CAISENQGAGNTEAFF.

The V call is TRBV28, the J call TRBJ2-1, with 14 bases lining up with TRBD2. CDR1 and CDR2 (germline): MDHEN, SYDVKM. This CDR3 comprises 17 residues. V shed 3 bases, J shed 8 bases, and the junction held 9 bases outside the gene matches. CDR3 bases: TGTGCCAGCAGTTTTTTCTCCCCGGGACTAGCGGGAGATGAGCAGTTCTTC. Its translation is CASSFFSPGLAGDEQFF.

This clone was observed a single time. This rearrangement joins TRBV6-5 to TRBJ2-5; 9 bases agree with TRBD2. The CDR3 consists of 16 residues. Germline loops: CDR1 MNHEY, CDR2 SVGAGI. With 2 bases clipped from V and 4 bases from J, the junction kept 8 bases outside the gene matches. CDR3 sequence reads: CASSYPRLAVRETQYF. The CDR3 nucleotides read TGTGCCAGCAGTTACCCTCGACTAGCGGTACGAGAGACCCAGTACTTC.